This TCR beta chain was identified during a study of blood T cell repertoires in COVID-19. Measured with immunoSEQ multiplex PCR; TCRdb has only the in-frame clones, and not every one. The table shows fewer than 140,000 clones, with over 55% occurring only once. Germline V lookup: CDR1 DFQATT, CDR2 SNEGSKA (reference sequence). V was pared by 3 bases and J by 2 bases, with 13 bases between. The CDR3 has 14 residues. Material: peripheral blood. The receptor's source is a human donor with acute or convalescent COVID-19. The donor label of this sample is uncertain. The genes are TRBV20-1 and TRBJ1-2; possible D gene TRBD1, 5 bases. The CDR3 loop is CSASSGSLNYGYTF. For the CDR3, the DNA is TGCAGTGCTAGTTCAGGGTCCTTAAACTATGGCTACACCTTC.